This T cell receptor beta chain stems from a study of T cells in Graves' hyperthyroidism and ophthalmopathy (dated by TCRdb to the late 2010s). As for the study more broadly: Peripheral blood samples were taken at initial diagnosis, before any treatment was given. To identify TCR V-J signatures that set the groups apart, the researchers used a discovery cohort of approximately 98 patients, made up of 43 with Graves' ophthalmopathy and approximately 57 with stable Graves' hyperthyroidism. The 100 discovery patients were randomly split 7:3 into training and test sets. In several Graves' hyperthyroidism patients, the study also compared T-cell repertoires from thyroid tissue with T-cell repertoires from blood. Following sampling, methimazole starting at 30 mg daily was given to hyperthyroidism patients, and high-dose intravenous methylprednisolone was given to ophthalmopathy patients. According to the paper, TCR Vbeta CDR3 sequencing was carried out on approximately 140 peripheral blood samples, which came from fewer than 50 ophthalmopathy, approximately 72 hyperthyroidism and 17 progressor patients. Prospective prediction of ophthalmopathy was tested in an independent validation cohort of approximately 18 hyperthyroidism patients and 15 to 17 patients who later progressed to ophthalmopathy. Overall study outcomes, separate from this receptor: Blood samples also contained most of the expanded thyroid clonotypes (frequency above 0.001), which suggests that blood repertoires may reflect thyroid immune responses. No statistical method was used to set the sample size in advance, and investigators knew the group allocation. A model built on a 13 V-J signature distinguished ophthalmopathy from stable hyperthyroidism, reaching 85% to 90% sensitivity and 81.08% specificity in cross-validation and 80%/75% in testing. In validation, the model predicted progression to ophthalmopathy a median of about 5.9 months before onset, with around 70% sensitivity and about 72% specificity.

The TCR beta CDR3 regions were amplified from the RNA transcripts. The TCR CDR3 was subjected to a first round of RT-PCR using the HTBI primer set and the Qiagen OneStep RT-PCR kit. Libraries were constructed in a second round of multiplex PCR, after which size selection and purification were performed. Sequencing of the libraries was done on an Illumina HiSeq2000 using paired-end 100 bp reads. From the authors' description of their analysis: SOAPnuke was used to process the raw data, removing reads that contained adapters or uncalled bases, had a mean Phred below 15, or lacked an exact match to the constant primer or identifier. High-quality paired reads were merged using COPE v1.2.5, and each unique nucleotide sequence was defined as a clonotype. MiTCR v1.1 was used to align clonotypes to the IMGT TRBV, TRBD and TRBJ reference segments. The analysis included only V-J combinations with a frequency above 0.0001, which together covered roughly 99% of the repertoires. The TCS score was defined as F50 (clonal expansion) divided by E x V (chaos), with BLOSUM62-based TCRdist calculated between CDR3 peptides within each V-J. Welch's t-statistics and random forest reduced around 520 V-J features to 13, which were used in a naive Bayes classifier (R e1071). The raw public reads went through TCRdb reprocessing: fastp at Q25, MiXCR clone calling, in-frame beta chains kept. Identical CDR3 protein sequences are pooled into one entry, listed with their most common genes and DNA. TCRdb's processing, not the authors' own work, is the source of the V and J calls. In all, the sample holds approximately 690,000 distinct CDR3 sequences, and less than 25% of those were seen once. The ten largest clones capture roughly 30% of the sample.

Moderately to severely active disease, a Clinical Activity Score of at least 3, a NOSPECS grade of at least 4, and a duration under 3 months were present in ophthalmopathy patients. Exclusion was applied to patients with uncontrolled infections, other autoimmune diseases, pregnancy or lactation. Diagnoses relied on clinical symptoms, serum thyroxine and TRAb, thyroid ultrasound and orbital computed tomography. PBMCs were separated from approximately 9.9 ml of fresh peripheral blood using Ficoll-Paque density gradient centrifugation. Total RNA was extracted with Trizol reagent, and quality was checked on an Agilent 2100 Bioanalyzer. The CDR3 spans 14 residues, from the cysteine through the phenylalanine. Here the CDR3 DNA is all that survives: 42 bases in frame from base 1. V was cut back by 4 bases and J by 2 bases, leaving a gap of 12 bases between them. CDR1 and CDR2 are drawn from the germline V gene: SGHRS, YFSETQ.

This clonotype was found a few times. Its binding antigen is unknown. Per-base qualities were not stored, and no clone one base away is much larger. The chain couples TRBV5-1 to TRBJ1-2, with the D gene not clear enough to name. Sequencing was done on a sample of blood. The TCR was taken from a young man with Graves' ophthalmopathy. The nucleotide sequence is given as TGCGCCAGCAGCCCGAACCCAAAGAACTATGGCTACACCTTC. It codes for CASSPNPKNYGYTF.